These 24 T cell receptor beta chains were sequenced from one sample in a study of T cell responses to AZD1222 COVID-19 vaccine. Only in-frame clones appear in the TCRdb table, and some are missing; sequencing was by immunoSEQ multiplex PCR. The sample gives around 110,000 clones, under 95% of which show up once; about 6.6% is in the top ten. The sequencing used peripheral blood, collected 28 days after the second AZD1222 dose. The receptors come from an adult who received the AZD1222 COVID-19 vaccine.

The chain uses TRBV15 and TRBJ2-7; D is undetermined. This CDR3 spans 11 amino acids. The germline gives CDR1 LNHNV, CDR2 YYDKDF (reference sequence). The V gene lost 4 bases and the J gene lost 4 bases, with 5 bases spanning the gap. The CDR3 nucleotides are TGTGCCACCAGCAACACTTACGAGCAGTACTTC. Translated, it gives CATSNTYEQYF.

This clone was observed a handful of times. V and J are TRBV5-6 and TRBJ2-1; TRBD2 matches at 13 bases. Germline values: CDR1 SGHDT, CDR2 YYEEEE. The trim removed 1 base at V and 5 bases at J, leaving 3 bases unmatched. The CDR3 consists of 16 residues. CDR3 in DNA: TGTGCCAGCAGCTTGATACTAGCGGGAGGGCACAATGAGCAGTTCTTC. Translation: CASSLILAGGHNEQFF.

In DNA form, the CDR3 reads TGTGCCAGCAGTGACTCTGAAACAGATACGCAGTATTTT. Translated, it gives CASSDSETDTQYF. The genes are TRBV6-4 and TRBJ2-3; D is undetermined. The germline CDR1 and CDR2 sequences are MRHNA and SNTAGT. Trimming left V 0 bases short and J 3 bases short, with 4 bases between. The CDR3 has 13 amino acids.

This clone was counted a single time. V and J are TRBV27 and TRBJ2-5; D possibly corresponds to TRBD2 (5 bases). Germline V CDR1 and CDR2: MNHEY, SMNVEV (reference sequence). V lost 6 bases and J 0 bases, leaving 11 bases between the germline ends. The CDR3 covers 14 residues. CDR3 DNA sequence: TGTGCCAGCAGCCCGGGGTTCGACCAAGAGACCCAGTACTTC. Amino acids: CASSPGFDQETQYF.

The CDR3 sequence is CASSYSIAGADEQFF. In nucleotides, the CDR3 is TGTGCCAGCAGTTACTCAATAGCGGGAGCCGATGAGCAGTTCTTC. This sequence joins TRBV6-5 and TRBJ2-1, with 9 bases lining up with TRBD2. From germline, CDR1 is MNHEY and CDR2 SVGAGI. J gave up 8 bases and V 0 bases, and 5 bases lay outside the gene matches. The CDR3 is 15 amino acids.

This sequence joins TRBV2 and TRBJ1-4; 8 positions agree with TRBD1. Germline lookup yields CDR1 SNHLY and CDR2 FYNNEI. This CDR3 has 14 amino acids. The J segment lost 8 bases and the V segment lost 1 base, leaving 3 bases of the junction unmatched. CDR3 amino acids: CASSEGTGREKLFF. CDR3 DNA: TGTGCCAGCAGTGAAGGGACAGGGAGGGAAAAACTGTTTTTT.

This chain connects TRBV19 to TRBJ2-7; the D gene is possibly TRBD1 (5 bases). V lost 6 bases to trimming and J lost 7 bases, with 22 bases between them. The CDR3 contains 15 residues. Germline CDR1 and CDR2: LNHDA and SQIVND (reference sequence). CDR3 loop: CASRDRSLGVGEQYF. The CDR3 DNA is TGTGCCAGTAGAGACAGATCCCTTGGAGTCGGGGAGCAGTACTTC.

The chain is built from TRBV15 and TRBJ2-7, with TRBD1 identical over 8 bases. The CDR3 is 16 residues long. J lost 4 bases, V lost 1 base, and 9 bases had no gene match. CDR1 and CDR2 from the germline V gene are LNHNV and YYDKDF (reference sequence). CDR3 in DNA: TGTGCCACCAGCAGAGTAGTGACAGGGGCCCGTTACGAGCAGTACTTC. Translating it yields CATSRVVTGARYEQYF.

The chain recombines TRBV19 with TRBJ2-7; 15 nucleotides agree with TRBD2. This CDR3 comprises 17 residues. After removal of 5 bases from V and 6 bases from J, the junction contained 11 bases not matched to a gene. CDR1 is LNHDA, CDR2 SQIVND, per germline (reference sequence). The chain's CDR3 is CASSPPGLAGGNSEQYF. The CDR3 coding sequence is TGTGCCAGTAGTCCCCCGGGACTAGCGGGAGGAAATAGCGAGCAGTACTTC.

The J gene is TRBJ1-4, the V gene TRBV21-1; no DNA check was done on the table's D call, TRBD1. TRBV21-1 is a pseudogene segment. The CDR3 is 16 amino acids. Here the CDR3 DNA reads TGTGCCAGCAGCAAAAGGGACAGGGGAGTAAGGGAAAAACTGTTTTTT. It codes for CASSKRDRGVREKLFF.

The chain uses TRBV7-2 and TRBJ2-3; 9 positions match TRBD1. Germline V CDR1 and CDR2: SGHTA, FQGNSA. Unmatched junction bases numbered 12, after V lost 1 base and J lost 4 bases. The CDR3 runs 18 residues. The CDR3 DNA is TGTGCCAGCAGCTTAGAGAGGGGTAGGACAGGGGCAGCAGATACGCAGTATTTT. Translation gives CASSLERGRTGAADTQYF.

This chain links TRBV19 with TRBJ2-5; the D is unclear. V was trimmed by 3 bases and J by 3 bases, leaving 2 bases between them. In germline, CDR1 is LNHDA, CDR2 SQIVND (reference sequence). CDR3 length equals 11 residues. CDR3 in DNA: TGTGCCAGTAGTATCGAAGAGACCCAGTACTTC. Its protein product is CASSIEETQYF.

This clone turned up a few times. The chain combines TRBV19 with TRBJ1-2; D is unclear. The CDR3 sequence is 13 residues long. Deletions cut 6 bases from V and 0 bases from J, with 8 bases between. Germline V CDR1 and CDR2: LNHDA, SQIVND (reference sequence). The chain's CDR3 is CASSGGANYGYTF. CDR3 bases: TGTGCCAGTAGCGGTGGAGCTAACTATGGCTACACCTTC.

In its sample, this clone was seen once. This sequence joins TRBV6-5 and TRBJ1-1; D remains unclear. In germline, CDR1 is MNHEY, CDR2 SVGAGI. Trimming cost V 7 bases and J 11 bases, with 20 bases left between them. The CDR3 runs 13 residues. This chain's CDR3 is CASIPGRTSLAFF. CDR3 in DNA: TGTGCCAGCATACCGGGCAGGACTTCGTTGGCTTTCTTT.

CDR3 in amino acids: CASSRDREGHEKLFF. The CDR3 nucleotides read TGTGCCAGTAGTAGGGACAGGGAAGGACATGAAAAACTGTTTTTT. The J gene is TRBJ1-4, the V gene TRBV19, with TRBD1 matching 9 bases. The J segment lost 6 bases and the V segment lost 4 bases, leaving 6 bases of the junction unmatched. Germline V CDR1 and CDR2: LNHDA, SQIVND (reference sequence). CDR3 length: 15 amino acids.

The chain carries TRBV5-4 and TRBJ2-7; no clear D gene. CDR3 size: 13 residues. Trimming stripped 1 base from V and 3 bases from J, with 8 bases between. Germline-derived CDR1 and CDR2 are SGHNT and YYREEE (reference sequence). This CDR3 is CASSLNPRYEQYF. DNA for the CDR3: TGTGCCAGCAGCTTGAATCCTCGCTACGAGCAGTACTTC.

This clone showed up just a few times. V and J are TRBV27 and TRBJ2-1, with 7 bases matching TRBD1. This CDR3 region has 15 residues. Germline-derived CDR1 and CDR2 are MNHEY and SMNVEV (reference sequence). V was clipped by 2 bases and J by 3 bases; unmatched bases: 4. The chain's CDR3 is CASSLTGAIYNEQFF. The CDR3 coding sequence is TGTGCCAGCAGTTTAACAGGGGCGATCTACAATGAGCAGTTCTTC.

The rearrangement links TRBV2 to TRBJ1-1; D may be TRBD1 (5 bases). This CDR3 contains 14 residues. Germline lookup yields CDR1 SNHLY and CDR2 FYNNEI. Trimming took off 3 bases at V and 4 bases at J, with 12 bases between the two ends. The DNA for the CDR3 is TGTGCCAGCAGTGAGTTAGGGGATCGCACTGAAGCTTTCTTT. The encoded protein is CASSELGDRTEAFF.

Written as DNA, the CDR3 is TGTGCCAGCGGAGGGACAGCTTACACTGAAGCTTTCTTT. Protein product: CASGGTAYTEAFF. This chain uses TRBV9 with TRBJ1-1; TRBD1 matches at 7 bases. The junction had 6 bases not matched to a gene; V was cut back by 7 bases and J by 3 bases. The CDR3 covers 13 residues. CDR1 is SGDLS and CDR2 is YYNGEE in the germline V gene. The full variable domain, with the rest looked up from reference TRBV9 and TRBJ1-1, is DSGVTQTPKHLITATGQRVTLRCSPRSGDLSVYWYQQSLDQGLQFLIQYYNGEERAKGNILERFSAQQFPDLHSELNLSSLELGDSALYFCASGGTAYTEAFFGQGTRLTVV.

The gene calls are TRBV10-1 and TRBJ2-7, with no clear D. Trimming left V 2 bases short and J 3 bases short, with 5 bases between. CDR3 length: 12 residues. Germline-derived CDR1 and CDR2 are WNHNN and SYGVQD (reference sequence). The CDR3 DNA is TGCGCCAGCAGTGAGCGTTTCTACGAGCAGTACTTC. Protein product: CASSERFYEQYF.

V and J are TRBV15 and TRBJ1-5, with 9 bases matching TRBD1. Germline CDR1 reads LNHNV; CDR2 reads YYDKDF (reference sequence). Trimming at V came to 1 base and at J to 6 bases, leaving 4 bases not matched to a gene. This CDR3 contains 15 residues. The CDR3 DNA reads as TGTGCCACCAGCAGAGCGGGACAGGGAGGTCAGCCCCAGCATTTT. Translating it yields CATSRAGQGGQPQHF.

The chain couples TRBV4-2 to TRBJ1-5; D is uncertain. The CDR3 is 17 residues long. The germline V gene has CDR1 LGHNA and CDR2 YNFKEQ. V was shortened by 1 base and J by 7 bases, with 20 bases between the two germline ends. CDR3 protein: CASSQGTEEGLDQPQHF. CDR3 bases: TGTGCCAGCAGCCAAGGAACCGAGGAGGGATTGGACCAGCCCCAGCATTTT.

In this sample, this clone turned up a few times. CDR3 sequence: CASSLVAGGPFYNEQFF. Here the CDR3 DNA reads TGTGCCAGCTCACTTGTAGCAGGGGGGCCCTTCTACAATGAGCAGTTCTTC. The chain couples TRBV18 to TRBJ2-1; perhaps TRBD1 as D (7 bases). This CDR3 spans 17 amino acids. Per germline, CDR1 KGHSH and CDR2 LQKENI. The germline V and J ends were trimmed by 4 bases and 3 bases, with 19 bases remaining between them.

The J gene is TRBJ2-2, the V gene TRBV18, with 8 bases matching TRBD1. The germline V gene encodes CDR1 KGHSH and CDR2 LQKENI. J lost 5 bases, V lost 2 bases, and 4 bases had no gene match. This CDR3 comprises 15 residues. The CDR3, as DNA: TGTGCCAGCTCACCAGGGACAGGAGGAACCGGGGAGCTGTTTTTT. This gives the protein CASSPGTGGTGELFF.